The rows below give T cell receptor beta chains drawn from one sample of a study of cytomegalovirus exposure and HLA in healthy donors. Clones were read by immunoSEQ multiplex PCR, and TCRdb kept only the in-frame ones, dropping some. The table lists about 80,000 clones, approximately 75% of them singletons, with more than 7% in the top ten. The sample was PBMCs. The receptors shown here come from a woman aged 40 to 50 in good health and CMV-seronegative. Both conserved end residues are part of each CDR3. Each record gives: V gene, D gene, J gene, clone size, CDR3 protein, CDR3 DNA. The D gene is left open where the match is weak. Some rows mark clone size as missing; the rest say once, few, many or name a class of expanded clone.

TRBV15,-,TRBJ1-6,-,CATSRDALSGRMGSPLHF,TGTGCCACCAGCAGGGACGCACTGAGCGGGCGTATGGGATCACCCCTCCACTTT
TRBV19,-,TRBJ2-1,-,CASSIAGQGFYNEQFF,TGTGCCAGTAGTATAGCGGGGCAGGGGTTCTACAATGAGCAGTTCTTC
TRBV18,-,TRBJ2-2,-,CASSPPSARSSGELFF,TGTGCCAGCTCACCACCCTCGGCTAGAAGTAGCGGGGAGCTGTTTTTT
TRBV7-9,TRBD2,TRBJ2-1,-,CASSPRGAGTSGYNEQFF,TGTGCCAGCAGCCCCAGGGGGGCGGGGACTAGCGGTTACAATGAGCAGTTCTTC
TRBV2,-,TRBJ1-5,-,CASSESGHSNQPQHF,TGTGCCAGCAGTGAGTCAGGTCATAGCAATCAGCCCCAGCATTTT
TRBV2,TRBD1,TRBJ1-5,-,CASSYGQVGNQPQHF,TGTGCCAGCAGTTACGGACAGGTGGGCAATCAGCCCCAGCATTTT
TRBV7-8,-,TRBJ1-4,-,CASSPFSATAATNEKLFF,TGTGCCAGCAGCCCTTTTAGTGCAACTGCGGCGACTAATGAAAAACTGTTTTTT
TRBV30,TRBD2,TRBJ2-7,-,CASSGVNYEQYF,TGTGCCTCCAGCGGGGTTAACTACGAGCAGTACTTC
TRBV18,-,TRBJ2-3,-,CASSPAVRPDTQYF,TGTGCCAGCTCACCCGCAGTTCGCCCAGATACGCAGTATTTT
TRBV7-2,-,TRBJ2-1,-,CASSAPSVKAVDEQFF,TGTGCCAGCAGCGCCCCTAGCGTTAAGGCGGTCGATGAGCAGTTCTTC
TRBV5-6,-,TRBJ2-3,-,CASSGLGGASISTDTQYF,TGTGCCAGCAGCGGCTTAGGAGGGGCCAGCATATCCACAGATACGCAGTATTTT
TRBV27,-,TRBJ1-2,-,CASSVREGYGYTF,TGTGCCAGCAGCGTGAGGGAGGGATATGGCTACACCTTC
TRBV25-1,-,TRBJ1-5,-,CASSGTGSSQPQHF,TGTGCCAGCAGTGGAACAGGGAGTTCTCAGCCCCAGCATTTT
TRBV7-9,-,TRBJ2-7,-,CASSDFSLGDFGEQYF,TGTGCCAGCAGCGACTTCTCGCTGGGGGACTTCGGGGAGCAGTACTTC
TRBV21-1,-,TRBJ1-2,-,CASSKVLYDSF,TGTGCCAGCAGCAAAGTCCTTTACGACTCCTTC
TRBV19,-,TRBJ2-1,-,CASSSLRAGNYNEQFF,TGTGCCAGTAGTAGTCTAAGGGCGGGGAACTACAATGAGCAGTTCTTC
TRBV29-1,TRBD2,TRBJ2-7,-,CSVVEGGPGEQYF,TGCAGCGTTGTGGAGGGAGGGCCCGGGGAGCAGTACTTC
TRBV5-8,TRBD1,TRBJ1-5,few,CASSLLGGGQPQHF,TGTGCCAGCAGCTTGTTAGGGGGCGGTCAGCCCCAGCATTTT
TRBV28,-,TRBJ1-2,once,CASSPPDYGYTF,TGTGCCAGCAGTCCTCCCGACTATGGCTACACCTTC
TRBV10-1,-,TRBJ2-3,few,CASSESGSEVAQYF,TGCGCCAGCAGTGAGTCGGGGTCGGAGGTTGCGCAGTATTTT
TRBV4-1,TRBD1,TRBJ2-6,-,CASSQPRQGGSGANVLTF,TGCGCCAGCAGCCAACCCAGACAGGGGGGCTCTGGGGCCAACGTCCTGACTTTC
TRBV5-8,-,TRBJ2-3,-,CASSFRGTDTQYF,TGTGCCAGCAGCTTTAGGGGGACAGATACGCAGTATTTT
TRBV19,-,TRBJ1-4,-,CASIHNEKLFF,TGTGCCAGCATCCATAATGAAAAACTGTTTTTT